The 15 T cell receptor beta chains below were found in one sample sequenced in a study of shared clonotypes between healthy human individuals. Generated by immunoSEQ multiplex PCR, the TCRdb table keeps only in-frame clones and is missing some. The data contain 1.5 million to 2.5 million clones, approximately 94% of them singletons. Terminally differentiated effector memory CD45RA+ cells were left out of the naive CD8 fraction, which was CD45RO-negative and positively selected for CCR7. Sequencing was done on a sample of naive CD8+ T cells sorted from blood. The receptors were sampled from a man between 18 and 29 years old in good health.

This clone was detected once. This chain uses TRBV15 with TRBJ2-1; 7 positions agree with TRBD2. V was clipped by 5 bases and J by 4 bases; unmatched bases: 14. Germline loops: CDR1 LNHNV, CDR2 YYDKDF (reference sequence). The CDR3 covers 17 residues. CDR3 in amino acids: CATSGGRRGSYYNEQFF. The CDR3 DNA reads TGTGCCACCAGCGGCGGACGTCGCGGGAGCTATTACAATGAGCAGTTCTTC.

The J gene is TRBJ2-7, the V gene TRBV5-1, with 9 nucleotides matching TRBD1. The trim removed 4 bases at V and 5 bases at J, leaving 7 bases unmatched. The CDR3 contains 14 residues. The V gene's germline CDR1 is SGHRS and CDR2 YFSETQ. CDR3 residues: CASSPGTGRNEQYF. CDR3 nucleotides: TGCGCCAGCAGCCCGGGGACAGGGAGGAACGAGCAGTACTTC.

This chain connects TRBV28 to TRBJ1-5; D is unresolved. The CDR3 runs 16 residues. Trimming pared 3 bases from V and 0 bases from J, leaving 12 bases between. Per the germline V gene, CDR1 is MDHEN and CDR2 is SYDVKM. CDR3 in amino acids: CASSFEGWNSNQPQHF. The CDR3 nucleotides read TGTGCCAGCAGTTTTGAGGGTTGGAATAGCAATCAGCCCCAGCATTTT.

The chain recombines TRBV28 with TRBJ2-2; no clear D. The CDR3 totals 14 residues. Germline loops: CDR1 MDHEN, CDR2 SYDVKM. Trimming pared 4 bases from V and 0 bases from J, leaving 6 bases between. Here the CDR3 DNA reads TGTGCCAGCAGTTCGGGTCCGAACACCGGGGAGCTGTTTTTT. This translates into CASSSGPNTGELFF. The full variable domain, rest sourced from reference TRBV28 and TRBJ2-2, is DVKVTQSSRYLVKRTGEKVFLECVQDMDHENMFWYRQDPGLGLRLIYFSYDVKMKEKGDIPEGYSVSREKKERFSLILESASTNQTSMYLCASSSGPNTGELFFGEGSRLTVL.

The chain employs TRBV4-1 and TRBJ1-1; D possibly corresponds to TRBD1 (5 bases). Germline lookup yields CDR1 MGHRA and CDR2 YSYEKL. V lost 0 bases, J lost 10 bases, and 12 bases lay in between. CDR3 length equals 13 residues. Here the CDR3 reads CASSQEPRDGAFF. CDR3 bases: TGCGCCAGCAGCCAAGAGCCGAGGGACGGAGCTTTCTTT.

The chain links TRBV13 to TRBJ2-7; 11 positions agree with TRBD2. This CDR3 comprises 18 residues. Germline V gene sequence: CDR1 PRHDT, CDR2 FYEKMQ (reference sequence). V shed 5 bases, J shed 3 bases, and the junction held 15 bases outside the gene matches. CDR3 residues: CASSQSGTSGPPNYEQYF. CDR3 DNA: TGTGCCAGCAGCCAATCCGGGACTAGCGGTCCCCCGAACTACGAGCAGTACTTC.

This clone was seen only once. The chain carries TRBV2 and TRBJ2-3; 11 bases align to TRBD2. V was clipped by 6 bases and J by 6 bases; unmatched bases: 8. The CDR3 spans 15 residues. Germline lookup yields CDR1 SNHLY and CDR2 FYNNEI. The CDR3 loop is CASRATSGSGDTQYF. In DNA, the CDR3 is TGTGCCAGCAGAGCCACTAGCGGGAGTGGGGATACGCAGTATTTT.

V gene TRBV6-5 combines with J gene TRBJ2-7, with 7 positions matching TRBD1. J lost 4 bases, V lost 5 bases, and 8 bases had no gene match. Germline CDR1 reads MNHEY; CDR2 reads SVGAGI. The CDR3 is made up of 14 amino acids. The CDR3 loop reads CASSDRRDRYEQYF. CDR3 in DNA: TGTGCCAGCAGTGACCGCCGGGACAGATACGAGCAGTACTTC.

This clone was counted at least ten times. The J gene is TRBJ2-7, the V gene TRBV19; TRBD1 is a possible D gene (6 bases). The germline gives CDR1 LNHDA, CDR2 SQIVND (reference sequence). Trimming left V 6 bases short and J 5 bases short, with 20 bases between. This CDR3 is built from 15 residues. The DNA of the CDR3 is TGTGCCAGTAGACCTACTACAGGGAGTTTCAACGAGCAGTACTTC. It is translated as CASRPTTGSFNEQYF.

The chain links TRBV6-6 to TRBJ1-2; no clear D gene. Trimming took 4 bases from V and 5 from J, leaving 5 bases between them. The CDR3 has 11 amino acids. CDR1 MNHNY and CDR2 SVGAGI come from the germline V gene (reference sequence). Here the CDR3 reads CASSSAYGYTF. The CDR3 DNA reads as TGTGCCAGCAGTTCAGCGTATGGCTACACCTTC.

V and J are TRBV19 and TRBJ1-1, with D possibly matching TRBD1 (6 bases). The germline CDR1 and CDR2 sequences are LNHDA and SQIVND (reference sequence). CDR3 size: 13 residues. Deletions cut 9 bases from V and 0 bases from J, with 11 bases between. CDR3 bases: TGTGCCAGCTGGGACAAGTTGAACACTGAAGCTTTCTTT. As protein: CASWDKLNTEAFF.

The chain employs TRBV6-1 and TRBJ1-1; D is uncertain. This CDR3 has 17 residues. V lost 1 base to trimming and J lost 8 bases, with 23 bases between them. Germline assignment: CDR1 MNHNS and CDR2 SASEGT. The CDR3 region is CASSEDLWVLDAPEAFF. In nucleotides, the CDR3 is TGTGCCAGCAGTGAAGACCTGTGGGTATTGGATGCACCCGAAGCTTTCTTT.

This rearrangement joins TRBV4-1 to TRBJ1-1; possibly TRBD1 for D (5 bases). The germline CDR1 and CDR2 sequences are MGHRA and YSYEKL. This CDR3 has 15 residues. The V end lost 3 bases, the J end lost 2 bases, and 13 bases lay between the germline ends. This CDR3 reads CASSQLGRTNTEAFF. As DNA, the CDR3 is TGCGCCAGCAGCCAGCTGGGGCGGACAAACACTGAAGCTTTCTTT.

The J gene is TRBJ2-3, the V gene TRBV7-9; D gene unclear. Trimming shortened V by 2 bases and J by 1 base, and 10 bases separated the two germline ends. The CDR3 sequence is 15 residues long. CDR1 is SEHNR and CDR2 is FQNEAQ in the germline V gene (reference sequence). The CDR3 sequence is CASSLLKRGTDTQYF. The CDR3 DNA reads TGTGCCAGCAGCTTATTGAAAAGGGGCACAGATACGCAGTATTTT.

The chain carries TRBV7-2 and TRBJ1-1; D is uncertain. The CDR3 is 10 residues long. From germline, CDR1 is SGHTA and CDR2 FQGNSA. With 0 bases removed from V and 7 bases from J, the gap between germline ends came to 0 bases. The CDR3 reads CASSLAEAFF. The CDR3 DNA is TGTGCCAGCAGCTTAGCTGAAGCTTTCTTT.